One and the same sample provided the 30 T cell receptor beta chains below, sequenced in a study of CXCR3-negative and CXCR3-positive naive CD8 T cells. The TRB cDNA libraries were prepared by 5' RACE with UMI labels. One entry per CDR3 protein, without DNA, is what TCRdb gives after re-calling the 5' RACE reads. The sample includes over 100,000 distinct CDR3 sequences. Source material: naive CXCR3- CD8+ T cells from blood. Subset described: CD45RO-CCR7+CD27+CD95- naive CD8+ T cells lacking CXCR3 (TNR3-). Receptor source: a human donor in good health. Some clones in this sample may be carry-over from other donors' samples.

The chain is built from TRBV20-1 and TRBJ2-1. The CDR3 length is 12 residues. CDR1 and CDR2 (germline): DFQATT, SNEGSKA (reference sequence). CDR3 amino acids: CSDGGSYNEQFF.

The CDR3 loop reads CASSPRQETYEQYF. The chain joins TRBV6-2 or TRBV6-3 to TRBJ2-7. The V gene's germline CDR1 is MNHEY and CDR2 SVGEGT. The CDR3 has 14 amino acids.

The J gene is TRBJ2-3, the V gene TRBV29-1; TCRdb picks TRBD2, but there is no DNA to check that call. This CDR3 has 16 amino acids. Germline CDR1 is SQVTM and CDR2 is ANQGSEA. CDR3 sequence: CSVIGLAGGGSDTQYF.

This chain links TRBV7-9 with TRBJ2-7; TCRdb indicates TRBD1, and absent DNA this call remains unverified. The V gene's germline CDR1 is SEHNR and CDR2 FQNEAQ (reference sequence). The CDR3 has 16 amino acids. CDR3 amino acids: CASSSTFRAGGYEQYF.

The chain is built from TRBV28 and TRBJ1-6. The CDR3 covers 17 residues. Germline V gene lookup returns CDR1 MDHEN and CDR2 SYDVKM. The CDR3 loop reads CASSSLYMTQSPSPLHF.

V gene TRBV20-1 combines with J gene TRBJ1-1; as DNA is missing, the TRBD1 call by TCRdb cannot be tested. Germline V CDR1 and CDR2: DFQATT, SNEGSKA (reference sequence). CDR3 size: 15 residues. CDR3 loop: CSARPGTVLNTEAFF.

The rearrangement uses TRBV7-6 and TRBJ2-7; the TCRdb call, TRBD2, lacks DNA for checking. CDR3 length: 15 residues. Germline V gene lookup returns CDR1 SGHVS and CDR2 FNYEAQ. The CDR3 sequence: CASSLGLRLPYEQYF. Full variable domain (outside the CDR3, taken from reference TRBV7-6 and TRBJ2-7): GAGVSQSPRYKVTKRGQDVALRCDPISGHVSLYWYRQALGQGPEFLTYFNYEAQQDKSGLPNDRFSAERPEGSISTLTIQRTEQRDSAMYRCASSLGLRLPYEQYFGPGTRLTVT.

The V call is TRBV4-1, the J call TRBJ2-7. Per the germline V gene, CDR1 is MGHRA and CDR2 is YSYEKL. The length of the CDR3 is 13 residues. The CDR3 here is CASSRLHGYEQYF.

This chain connects TRBV7-9 to TRBJ2-1; checking the TCRdb D call of TRBD2 is not possible without DNA. The CDR3 extends over 15 amino acids. Germline-derived CDR1 and CDR2 are SEHNR and FQNEAQ (reference sequence). The CDR3 spells CASRPLAVRSNEQFF. The entire variable domain, with the rest obtained from reference TRBV7-9 and TRBJ2-1, is as follows: DTGVSQNPRHKITKRGQNVTFRCDPISEHNRLYWYRQTLGQGPEFLTYFQNEAQLEKSRLLSDRFSAERPKGSFSTLEIQRTEQGDSAMYLCASRPLAVRSNEQFFGPGTRLTVL.

The gene calls are TRBV5-1 and TRBJ2-7; with no DNA, the TCRdb D assignment of TRBD2 cannot be verified. The CDR3 length is 12 residues. The germline CDR1 and CDR2 sequences are SGHRS and YFSETQ. The CDR3 sequence: CASSHGLYEQYF.

The J gene is TRBJ2-7, the V gene TRBV29-1; TCRdb proposes TRBD1, but this gene call is untestable without DNA. The CDR3 spans 13 residues. CDR1 SQVTM and CDR2 ANQGSEA come from the germline V gene. The CDR3 spells CSALGTGSHEQYF.

This rearrangement joins TRBV13 to TRBJ2-3; TCRdb's assignment of TRBD1 cannot be checked, as there is no DNA. Germline V lookup: CDR1 PRHDT, CDR2 FYEKMQ (reference sequence). The CDR3 has 17 residues. CDR3 region: CASSEPEGARGADTQYF.

This CDR3 reads CSVEEQGAMTQYF. V is TRBV29-1 and J is TRBJ2-5; TCRdb lists TRBD1, though no DNA is available to test this call. Looked up from germline, CDR1 is SQVTM and CDR2 is ANQGSEA. The CDR3 length is 13 residues.

The chain carries TRBV28 and TRBJ2-3; TCRdb outputs TRBD1, but without DNA this stays unchecked. CDR1 is MDHEN, CDR2 SYDVKM, per germline. This CDR3 region has 17 residues. This CDR3 is CASSRNSGQGGTDTQYF.

This chain connects TRBV29-1 to TRBJ2-2; as DNA is missing, the TRBD2 call by TCRdb cannot be tested. CDR1 is SQVTM, CDR2 ANQGSEA, per germline. The CDR3 runs to 13 residues. CDR3 sequence reads: CSWRAEDTGELFF.

V gene TRBV9 combines with J gene TRBJ1-5. The germline CDR1 and CDR2 sequences are SGDLS and YYNGEE. This CDR3 contains 15 residues. CDR3: CASSVGSGGNQPQHF.

The chain links TRBV29-1 to TRBJ1-1; TCRdb lists TRBD1, though no DNA is available to test this call. The V gene's germline CDR1 is SQVTM and CDR2 ANQGSEA. The CDR3 runs 12 residues. This chain's CDR3 is CSAGQPSSIAFF.

V usage is TRBV28 and J usage is TRBJ1-1; TCRdb selects TRBD1, and the lack of DNA leaves this call unchecked. CDR3 length: 14 amino acids. Germline CDR1 and CDR2: MDHEN and SYDVKM. The CDR3 sequence is CASSDRGLNTEAFF.

This chain uses TRBV28 with TRBJ2-1; checking the TCRdb D call of TRBD2 is not possible without DNA. CDR1 and CDR2 from the germline V gene are MDHEN and SYDVKM. There are 14 residues in the CDR3. This CDR3 is CASKGLAGDNEQFF.

V and J are TRBV29-1 and TRBJ2-7; TCRdb designates TRBD1, a call that cannot be tested without DNA. From germline, CDR1 is SQVTM and CDR2 ANQGSEA. The length of the CDR3 is 13 residues. CDR3 in amino acids: CSGLGGGYYEQYF.

V usage is TRBV7-9 and J usage is TRBJ2-3; the TCRdb call, TRBD1, lacks DNA for checking. CDR1 is SEHNR and CDR2 is FQNEAQ in the germline V gene (reference sequence). The length of the CDR3 is 14 residues. This CDR3 is CASSAGTGENTQYF.

V gene TRBV7-9 combines with J gene TRBJ2-1; TCRdb's D gene call, TRBD2, goes unchecked for lack of DNA. The CDR3 contains 16 residues. Germline CDR1 SEHNR, CDR2 FQNEAQ (reference sequence). Here the CDR3 reads CASSWDPLSSYNEQFF.

The V and J genes are TRBV28 and TRBJ2-3; with no DNA, the TCRdb D assignment of TRBD2 cannot be verified. This CDR3 has 18 residues. Germline V lookup: CDR1 MDHEN, CDR2 SYDVKM. The CDR3 here is CASSIGTAGTSPTDTQYF.

The gene calls are TRBV5-1 and TRBJ2-7; the TCRdb call, TRBD1, lacks DNA for checking. This CDR3 region has 15 residues. The germline gives CDR1 SGHRS, CDR2 YFSETQ. CDR3 protein: CASSLVAGGGYEQYF.

The rearrangement uses TRBV15 and TRBJ2-7; TCRdb's D call of TRBD2 is untestable without DNA. The germline gives CDR1 LNHNV, CDR2 YYDKDF (reference sequence). This CDR3 spans 15 amino acids. The CDR3 here is CATSRGGGSTYEQYF.

This chain joins TRBV5-1 and TRBJ1-1; TCRdb's D gene call, TRBD1, goes unchecked for lack of DNA. Germline-derived CDR1 and CDR2 are SGHRS and YFSETQ. This CDR3 spans 17 amino acids. Here the CDR3 reads CASSLGSARVTNTEAFF.

The chain employs TRBV19 and TRBJ1-1. Germline values: CDR1 LNHDA, CDR2 SQIVND (reference sequence). The CDR3 has 13 amino acids. CDR3 loop: CASQLTHGPEAFF.

The rearrangement uses TRBV2 and TRBJ2-7. CDR1 SNHLY and CDR2 FYNNEI come from the germline V gene. The CDR3 totals 15 residues. CDR3 amino acids: CASSEGRGYDYEQYF.

This chain connects TRBV6-5 to TRBJ1-4; the TRBD1 assignment by TCRdb is unverifiable without DNA. CDR3 size: 15 residues. Per the germline V gene, CDR1 is MNHEY and CDR2 is SVGAGI. CDR3 region: CASRQPGQGGEKLFF.

The chain is built from TRBV18 and TRBJ2-7; TCRdb's D gene call, TRBD1, goes unchecked for lack of DNA. CDR1 and CDR2 from the germline V gene are KGHSH and LQKENI. The CDR3 runs to 16 residues. CDR3 loop: CASSPPSGTGAYEQYF.